This TCR beta chain emerged from a study of CD8 T cells in Susac syndrome. This CDR3 has 15 amino acids. The junction had 10 bases not matched to a gene; V was cut back by 7 bases and J by 8 bases. The germline V gene encodes CDR1 SEHNR and CDR2 FQNEAQ (reference sequence). The RNA input was roughly 0.45 to 1 ug, and it was reverse transcribed with random hexamers. From the immunoSEQ multiplex PCR reads, TCRdb called clonotypes with MiXCR, one entry per CDR3 protein. The sample shows tens of thousands of distinct CDR3 sequences, 85% to 95% of them seen only once. This receptor was taken from a human donor with multiple sclerosis. V is TRBV7-9 and J is TRBJ2-1; TRBD2 agrees at 11 bases. Input material: CD8+ T cells from PBMCs. CDR3 sequence reads: CASNMVGLAVDEQFF. In DNA form, the CDR3 reads TGTGCCAGCAATATGGTGGGACTAGCGGTCGATGAGCAGTTCTTC.